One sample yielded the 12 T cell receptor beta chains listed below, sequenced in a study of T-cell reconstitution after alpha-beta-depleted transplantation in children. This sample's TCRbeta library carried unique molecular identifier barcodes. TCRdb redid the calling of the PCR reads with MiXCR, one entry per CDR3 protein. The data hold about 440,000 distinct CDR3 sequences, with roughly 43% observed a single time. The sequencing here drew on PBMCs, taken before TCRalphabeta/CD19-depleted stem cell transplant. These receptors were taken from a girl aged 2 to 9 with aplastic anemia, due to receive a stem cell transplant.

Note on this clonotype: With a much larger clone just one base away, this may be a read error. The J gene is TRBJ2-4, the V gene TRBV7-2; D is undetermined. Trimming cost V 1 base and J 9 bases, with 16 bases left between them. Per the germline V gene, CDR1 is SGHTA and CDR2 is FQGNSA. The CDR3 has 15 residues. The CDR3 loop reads CASSLVGLGESIQYF. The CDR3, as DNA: TGTGCCAGCAGCTTAGTGGGCCTAGGAGAAAGCATTCAGTACTTC.

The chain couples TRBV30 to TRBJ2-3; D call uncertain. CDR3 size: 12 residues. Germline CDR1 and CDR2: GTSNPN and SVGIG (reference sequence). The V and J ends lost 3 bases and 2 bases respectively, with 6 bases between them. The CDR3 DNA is TGTGCCTGGAGGGGGTACACAGATACGCAGTATTTT. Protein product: CAWRGYTDTQYF.

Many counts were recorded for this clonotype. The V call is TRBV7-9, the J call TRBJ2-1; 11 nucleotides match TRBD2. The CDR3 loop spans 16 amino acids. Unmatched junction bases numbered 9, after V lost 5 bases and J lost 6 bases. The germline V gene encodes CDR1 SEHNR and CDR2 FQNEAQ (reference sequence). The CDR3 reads CASSPTSGRRVNEQFF. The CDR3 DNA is TGTGCCAGCAGCCCTACTAGCGGGAGACGGGTCAATGAGCAGTTCTTC. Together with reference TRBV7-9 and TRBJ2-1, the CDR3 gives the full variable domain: DTGVSQNPRHKITKRGQNVTFRCDPISEHNRLYWYRQTLGQGPEFLTYFQNEAQLEKSRLLSDRFSAERPKGSFSTLEIQRTEQGDSAMYLCASSPTSGRRVNEQFFGPGTRLTVL.

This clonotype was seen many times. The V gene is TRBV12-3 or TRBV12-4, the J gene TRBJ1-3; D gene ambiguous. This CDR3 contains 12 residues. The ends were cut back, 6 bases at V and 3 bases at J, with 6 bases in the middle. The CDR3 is CASSRLGNTIYF. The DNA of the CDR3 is TGTGCCAGCAGCCGCCTTGGAAACACCATATATTTT.

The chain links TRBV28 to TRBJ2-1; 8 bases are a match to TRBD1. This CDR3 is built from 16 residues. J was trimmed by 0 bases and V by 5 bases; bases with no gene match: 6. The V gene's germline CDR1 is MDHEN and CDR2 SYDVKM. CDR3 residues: CASSLGQGGSYNEQFF. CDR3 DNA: TGTGCCAGCAGTCTCGGACAGGGCGGCTCCTACAATGAGCAGTTCTTC.

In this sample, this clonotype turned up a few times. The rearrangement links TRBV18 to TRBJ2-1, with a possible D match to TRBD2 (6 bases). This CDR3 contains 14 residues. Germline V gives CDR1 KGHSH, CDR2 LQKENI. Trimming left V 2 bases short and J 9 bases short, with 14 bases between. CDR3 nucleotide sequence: TGTGCCAGCTCACCAACGGGGACTCGTGGTGAGCAGTTCTTC. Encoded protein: CASSPTGTRGEQFF. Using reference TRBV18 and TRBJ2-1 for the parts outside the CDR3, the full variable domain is NAGVMQNPRHLVRRRGQEARLRCSPMKGHSHVYWYRQLPEEGLKFMVYLQKENIIDESGMPKERFSAEFPKEGPSILRIQQVVRGDSAAYFCASSPTGTRGEQFFGPGTRLTVL.

The CDR3 reads CASTGQGNTGELFF. CDR3 bases: TGTGCCAGCACCGGACAGGGGAACACCGGGGAGCTGTTTTTT. This chain links TRBV18 with TRBJ2-2; 8 positions match TRBD1. Germline trimming cut 8 bases from V and 1 base from J; bases unmatched to any gene: 3. This CDR3 contains 14 residues. Germline V gene lookup returns CDR1 KGHSH and CDR2 LQKENI.

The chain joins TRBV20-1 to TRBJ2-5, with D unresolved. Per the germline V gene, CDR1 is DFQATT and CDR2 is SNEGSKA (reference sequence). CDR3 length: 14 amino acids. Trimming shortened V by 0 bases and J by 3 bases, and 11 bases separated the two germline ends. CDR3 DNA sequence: TGCAGTGCTAGAGATTGGAGAACAGAAGAGACCCAGTACTTC. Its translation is CSARDWRTEETQYF.

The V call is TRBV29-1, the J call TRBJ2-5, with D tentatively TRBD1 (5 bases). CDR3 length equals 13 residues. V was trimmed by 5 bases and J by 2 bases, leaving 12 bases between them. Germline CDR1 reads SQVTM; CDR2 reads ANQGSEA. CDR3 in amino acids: CSVPQGSQETQYF. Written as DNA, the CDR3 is TGCAGCGTTCCCCAGGGATCTCAAGAGACCCAGTACTTC.

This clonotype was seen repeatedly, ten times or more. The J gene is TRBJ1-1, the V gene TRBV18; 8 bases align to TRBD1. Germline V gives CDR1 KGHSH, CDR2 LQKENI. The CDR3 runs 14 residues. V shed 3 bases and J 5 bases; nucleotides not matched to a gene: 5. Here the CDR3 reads CASSPTQGATEAFF. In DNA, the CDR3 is TGTGCCAGCTCACCCACGCAGGGGGCAACTGAAGCTTTCTTT.

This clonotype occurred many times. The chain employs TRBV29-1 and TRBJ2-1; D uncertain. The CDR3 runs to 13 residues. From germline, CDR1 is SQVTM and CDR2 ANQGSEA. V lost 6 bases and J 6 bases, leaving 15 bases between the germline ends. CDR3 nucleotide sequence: TGCAGCGTCGTTGTGGGCGCGACCAATGAGCAGTTCTTC. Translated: CSVVVGATNEQFF.

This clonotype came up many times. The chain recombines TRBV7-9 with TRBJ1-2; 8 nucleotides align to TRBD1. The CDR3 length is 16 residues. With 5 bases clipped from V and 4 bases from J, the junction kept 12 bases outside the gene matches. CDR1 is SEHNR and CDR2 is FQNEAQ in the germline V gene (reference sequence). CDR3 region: CASSPRDRTETYGYTF. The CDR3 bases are TGTGCCAGCAGCCCCCGGGACAGGACAGAAACCTATGGCTACACCTTC.